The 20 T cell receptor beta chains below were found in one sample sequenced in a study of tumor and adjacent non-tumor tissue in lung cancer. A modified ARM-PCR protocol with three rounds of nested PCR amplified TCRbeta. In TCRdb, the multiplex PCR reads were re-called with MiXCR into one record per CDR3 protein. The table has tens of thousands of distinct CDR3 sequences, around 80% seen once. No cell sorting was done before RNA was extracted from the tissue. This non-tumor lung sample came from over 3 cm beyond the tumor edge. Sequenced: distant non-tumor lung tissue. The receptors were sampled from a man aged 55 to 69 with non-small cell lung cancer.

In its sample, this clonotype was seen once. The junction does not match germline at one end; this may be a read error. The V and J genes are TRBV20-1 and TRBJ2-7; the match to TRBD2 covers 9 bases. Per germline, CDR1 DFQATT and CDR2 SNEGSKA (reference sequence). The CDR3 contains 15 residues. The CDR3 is CSVITGRGGTYEQYF. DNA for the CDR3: TGCAGTGTCATCACTGGGCGGGGGGGTACCTACGAACAGTACTTC.

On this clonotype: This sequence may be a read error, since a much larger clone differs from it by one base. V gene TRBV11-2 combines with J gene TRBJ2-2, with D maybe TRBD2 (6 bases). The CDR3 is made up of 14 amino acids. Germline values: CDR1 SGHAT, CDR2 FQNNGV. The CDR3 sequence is CAGSLDTSLRELFF. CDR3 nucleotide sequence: TGTGCCGGCAGCTTAGATACTAGCCTCAGGGAGCTGTTTTTT.

DNA of the CDR3: TGTGCCAGCACTACAGGGGAGGGCCGGACTAAAGCTTTCTTT. Translation gives CASTTGEGRTKAFF. J is TRBJ1-1 and V is TRBV12-3 or TRBV12-4; 7 nucleotides line up with TRBD1. The CDR3 totals 14 residues. V trimming: 7 bases; J trimming: 9 bases; junction bases outside the gene matches: 14.

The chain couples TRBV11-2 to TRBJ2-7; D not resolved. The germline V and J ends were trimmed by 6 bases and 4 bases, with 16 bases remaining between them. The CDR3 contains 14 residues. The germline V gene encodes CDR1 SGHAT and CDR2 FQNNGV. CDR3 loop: CASRSDPISYEQYF. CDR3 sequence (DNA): TGTGCCAGCAGGTCAGATCCGATCTCGTACGAGCAGTACTTC.

CDR3 region: CSVDWGKGTQYF. CDR3 bases: TGCAGCGTTGACTGGGGAAAGGGGACCCAGTACTTC. The chain carries TRBV29-1 and TRBJ2-5; D is unclear. CDR1 is SQVTM and CDR2 is ANQGSEA in the germline V gene. V was clipped by 3 bases and J by 7 bases, with 12 bases between them. The CDR3 covers 12 residues.

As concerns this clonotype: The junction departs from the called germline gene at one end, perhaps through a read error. CDR3 DNA: TGTGCCAGCATCCCGCGGGGGGTGGGGGAGCCCACCAAAAACATTCAGTATTTC. Its translation: CASIPRGVGEPTKNIQYF. The chain uses TRBV6-6 and TRBJ2-4; 8 bases fit TRBD2. CDR3 length equals 18 residues. Per the germline V gene, CDR1 is MNHNY and CDR2 is SVGAGI (reference sequence).

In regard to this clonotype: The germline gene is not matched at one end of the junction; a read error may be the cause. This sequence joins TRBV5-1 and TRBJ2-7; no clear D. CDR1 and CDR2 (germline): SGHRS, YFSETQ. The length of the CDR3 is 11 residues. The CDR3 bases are TGCGCCATCAGTCAATTGGGCGAGCAGTATTTC. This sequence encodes CAISQLGEQYF.

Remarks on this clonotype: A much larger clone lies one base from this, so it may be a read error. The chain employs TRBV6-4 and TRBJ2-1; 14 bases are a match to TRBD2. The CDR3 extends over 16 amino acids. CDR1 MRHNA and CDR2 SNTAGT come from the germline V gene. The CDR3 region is CAGSDSGLAGGYEQFF. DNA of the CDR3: TGTGCCGGCAGTGACTCCGGACTAGCGGGGGGATATGAGCAGTTCTTC.

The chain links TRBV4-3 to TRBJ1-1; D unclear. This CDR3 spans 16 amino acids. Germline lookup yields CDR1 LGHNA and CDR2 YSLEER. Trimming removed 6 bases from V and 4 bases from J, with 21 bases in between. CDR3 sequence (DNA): TGCGCCAGCAGAAAAGATTTAAGTGGCAGCGGCACTGAAGCTTTCTTT. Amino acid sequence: CASRKDLSGSGTEAFF.

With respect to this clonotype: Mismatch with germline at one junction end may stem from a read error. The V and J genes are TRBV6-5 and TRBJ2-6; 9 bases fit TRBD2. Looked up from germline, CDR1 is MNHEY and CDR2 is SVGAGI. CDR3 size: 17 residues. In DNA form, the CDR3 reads TGTGCCAGCAGTTTAGCGGGGGCCAAGTCTGGGGCCAACGTCCTGATTTTC. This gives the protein CASSLAGAKSGANVLIF.

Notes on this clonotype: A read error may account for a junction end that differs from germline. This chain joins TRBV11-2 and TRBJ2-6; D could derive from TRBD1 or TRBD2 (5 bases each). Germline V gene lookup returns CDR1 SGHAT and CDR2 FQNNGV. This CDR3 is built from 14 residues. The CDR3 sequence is CASNPICGTNILTF. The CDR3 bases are TGTGCCAGCAATCCTATCTGTGGGACCAACATCCTGACTTTT.

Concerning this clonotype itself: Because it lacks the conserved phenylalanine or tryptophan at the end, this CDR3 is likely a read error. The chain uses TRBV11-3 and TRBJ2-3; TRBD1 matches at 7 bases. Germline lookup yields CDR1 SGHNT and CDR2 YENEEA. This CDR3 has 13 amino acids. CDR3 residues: CASIFQGADTQYS. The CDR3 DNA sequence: TGCGCCAGCATCTTTCAGGGGGCAGATACGCAGTATTCT.

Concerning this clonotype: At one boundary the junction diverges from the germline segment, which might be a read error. The chain's CDR3 is CASSPLSVSAGTYEQYF. The CDR3 DNA is TGTGCCAGCAGCCCCCTATCCGTGTCAGCGGGAACATACGAGCAGTATTTC. This chain connects TRBV11-2 to TRBJ2-7; 7 bases map to TRBD2. Germline V lookup: CDR1 SGHAT, CDR2 FQNNGV. The CDR3 consists of 17 residues.

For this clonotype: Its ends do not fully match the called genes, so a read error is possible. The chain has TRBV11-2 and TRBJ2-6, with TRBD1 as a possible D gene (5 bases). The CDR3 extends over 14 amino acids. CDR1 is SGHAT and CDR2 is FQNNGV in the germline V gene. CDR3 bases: TGTGCCAGCAGTCCTATCTCTGGGGCCTACGACCTGACCTTT. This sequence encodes CASSPISGAYDLTF.

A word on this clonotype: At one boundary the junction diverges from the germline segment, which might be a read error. The CDR3 nucleotides read TGTGCCAGCAGTCGGACTAACAATGAGCACTTCTTC. Translated: CASSRTNNEHFF. The rearrangement joins TRBV6-5 to TRBJ2-1, with D tentatively TRBD2 (6 bases). CDR3 length equals 12 residues. Germline V gene sequence: CDR1 MNHEY, CDR2 SVGAGI.

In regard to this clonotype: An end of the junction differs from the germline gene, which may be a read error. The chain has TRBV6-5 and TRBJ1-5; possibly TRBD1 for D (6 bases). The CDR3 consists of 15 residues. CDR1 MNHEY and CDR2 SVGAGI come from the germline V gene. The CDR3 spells CVSNYLQGSTQPQHF. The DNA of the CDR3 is TGTGTCAGCAATTACCTACAGGGAAGCACTCAGCCCCAGCATTTT.

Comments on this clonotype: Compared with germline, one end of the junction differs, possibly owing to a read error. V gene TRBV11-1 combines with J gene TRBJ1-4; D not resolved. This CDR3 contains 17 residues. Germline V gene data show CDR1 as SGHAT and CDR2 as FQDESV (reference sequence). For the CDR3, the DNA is TGTGCCAGCAACTTAGTCCCGCAGCCTAGTTCTAATGAAAAACTGTTTTTT. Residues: CASNLVPQPSSNEKLFF.

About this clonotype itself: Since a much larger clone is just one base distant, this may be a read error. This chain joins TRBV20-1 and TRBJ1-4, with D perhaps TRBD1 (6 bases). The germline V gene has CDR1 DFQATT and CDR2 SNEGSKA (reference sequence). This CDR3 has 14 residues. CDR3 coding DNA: TGCACTGCTACCTTGGACAGTCGGAATGAAAAACTGTTTTTT. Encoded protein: CTATLDSRNEKLFF.

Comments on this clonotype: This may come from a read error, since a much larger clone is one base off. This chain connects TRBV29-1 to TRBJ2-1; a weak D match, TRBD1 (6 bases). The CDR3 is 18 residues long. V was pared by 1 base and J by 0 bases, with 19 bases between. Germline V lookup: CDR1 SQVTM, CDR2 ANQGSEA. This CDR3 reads CSVEVHRQVHSSYNEQFF. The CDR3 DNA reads TGCAGCGTTGAAGTCCACAGACAGGTCCATAGCTCCTACAATGAGCAGTTCTTC.

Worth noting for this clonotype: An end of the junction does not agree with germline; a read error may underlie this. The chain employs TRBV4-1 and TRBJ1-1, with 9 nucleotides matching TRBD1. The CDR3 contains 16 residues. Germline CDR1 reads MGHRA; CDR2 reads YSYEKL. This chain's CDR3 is CTSSQRTGEGSIEAFF. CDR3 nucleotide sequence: TGCACCAGCAGCCAACGGACAGGGGAGGGAAGCATTGAAGCCTTCTTT.